This T cell receptor (beta chain) was identified during a study of molecular identifiers for immune sequencing clone quantification. From the PCR reads, TCRdb called clonotypes with MiXCR, one entry per CDR3 protein. The sample includes approximately 500,000 distinct CDR3 sequences, roughly 24% seen only once; the top ten take just over 0.75%. Study-wide points: Spiked TCR RNA from one Jurkat cell reportedly showed up when mixed among one million naive cells. Among effectors, clones above 20 RNA copies held over 97% of molecules; among naive cells, under 1%. Same-barcode identical TCR molecules could make highly expanded clones look smaller than they are.

CDR3 length: 14 residues. V was shortened by 10 bases and J by 5 bases, with 20 bases between the two germline ends. The V gene's germline CDR1 is MGHRA and CDR2 YSYEKL. Points on this clonotype: Antigen unknown.

The material sequenced was naive CD8+ T cells from blood, with Jurkat cell RNA spiked in. As to subset: FACS-sorted CD8+CD4-CCR7+CD45RA+ naive T cells. The chain employs TRBV4-1 and TRBJ2-5; the D gene is possibly TRBD2 (5 bases). The TCR sequence derives from a human donor in good health. Some libraries in this study had Jurkat cell RNA spiked in. The CDR3 sequence: CATSAPGSRETQYF. CDR3 DNA sequence: TGCGCCACCTCAGCTCCGGGGTCCCGGGAGACCCAGTACTTC.